This T cell receptor (beta chain) was found in a study of T cell responses to AZD1222 COVID-19 vaccine. General study results and limits: White British ancestry dominated among donors, who included more females, and clonal diversity was possibly underestimated. In all cases, repertoires were sampled only after the peak T cell response. Recipients of AZD1222 seropositive at baseline numbered only six or seven. Receipt of two AZD1222 doses was followed by a rise in Spike-specific TCR breadth and depth.

Only in-frame clones appear in the TCRdb table, and some are missing; sequencing was by immunoSEQ multiplex PCR. The profile shows roughly 100,000 clones, approximately 86% of them singletons. As to this clone: The antigen remains unidentified.

The V gene end was trimmed by 5 bases and the J gene end by 2 bases; junction bases not matched to a gene: 9. Germline V CDR1 and CDR2: LNHDA, SQIVND (reference sequence). The CDR3 contains 15 residues. The sequencing used peripheral blood, collected 28 days after the second dose of the MenACWY control vaccine. This chain connects TRBV19 to TRBJ2-7; 7 bases map to TRBD1. This clonotype was obtained from an adult who received the MenACWY meningococcal vaccine as a control. The CDR3 sequence: CASSLGTEVTYEQYF. The CDR3 nucleotides read TGTGCCAGTAGTCTTGGGACAGAAGTGACCTACGAGCAGTACTTC.